A single sample is the source of the 27 T cell receptor beta chains below, sequenced in a study of long-term antiretroviral therapy in people with HIV. At the survey level, the v3.0 immunoSEQ assay was run. This table comes from immunoSEQ multiplex PCR, and its TCRdb copy is limited to in-frame clones, with some not included. In the table there are more than 15,000 clones, roughly 94% of which are singletons. The source was unsorted PBMCs, collected 6.4 years after starting antiretroviral therapy. These TCRs come from a woman aged 45-65 years with HIV.

The V call is TRBV2, the J call TRBJ1-3; maybe TRBD1 (6 bases). The V end was cut by 7 bases, the J end by 3 bases, with 13 bases between. The CDR3 has 14 residues. The germline CDR1 and CDR2 sequences are SNHLY and FYNNEI. CDR3 loop: CASIRGGLGNTIYF. CDR3 DNA: TGTGCCAGCATCCGAGGGGGGCTTGGAAACACCATATATTTT.

The chain employs TRBV7-9 and TRBJ1-1, with D unclear. V lost 7 bases and J 3 bases, leaving 15 bases between the germline ends. This CDR3 region has 14 residues. Per the germline V gene, CDR1 is SEHNR and CDR2 is FQNEAQ (reference sequence). The CDR3 DNA follows: TGTGCCAGCACCTACAGAGGAAGAGACACTGAAGCTTTCTTT. This gives the protein CASTYRGRDTEAFF. Combining the CDR3 with reference TRBV7-9 and TRBJ1-1 gives the whole variable domain DTGVSQNPRHKITKRGQNVTFRCDPISEHNRLYWYRQTLGQGPEFLTYFQNEAQLEKSRLLSDRFSAERPKGSFSTLEIQRTEQGDSAMYLCASTYRGRDTEAFFGQGTRLTVV.

The chain combines TRBV7-9 with TRBJ2-1, with D perhaps TRBD1 (6 bases). The CDR3 runs to 15 residues. Per germline, CDR1 SEHNR and CDR2 FQNEAQ (reference sequence). V lost 5 bases and J lost 0, with 11 bases in between. CDR3 sequence: CASSNTGSSYNEQFF. Here the CDR3 DNA reads TGTGCCAGCAGCAATACAGGGAGCTCCTACAATGAGCAGTTCTTC.

This clone has more than one count but fewer than ten. The gene calls are TRBV18 and TRBJ2-7, with D possibly TRBD1 on 6 matching bases. This CDR3 is 15 amino acids long. V dropped 6 bases and J dropped 0 bases, with 15 bases sitting between them. Looked up from germline, CDR1 is KGHSH and CDR2 is LQKENI. The CDR3 region is CASSRTGSLSYEQYF. The CDR3 DNA follows: TGTGCCAGCTCGCGTACAGGGTCCCTCTCCTACGAGCAGTACTTC.

CDR3 sequence reads: CASSLVGQGTEAFF. The CDR3 DNA reads TGCGCCAGCAGCTTGGTGGGACAGGGGACTGAAGCTTTCTTT. V gene TRBV5-1 combines with J gene TRBJ1-1, with 10 nucleotides matching TRBD1. The germline V gene has CDR1 SGHRS and CDR2 YFSETQ. The CDR3 contains 14 residues. V dropped 0 bases and J dropped 5; count of bases not matched to a gene: 1.

The chain couples TRBV27 to TRBJ2-2; D unclear. This CDR3 is built from 15 residues. The V end was cut by 2 bases, the J end by 6 bases, with 13 bases between. Germline values: CDR1 MNHEY, CDR2 SMNVEV (reference sequence). CDR3 bases: TGTGCCAGCAGTTTAGTACATTCGGGTGCCGGGGAGCTGTTTTTT. The encoded protein is CASSLVHSGAGELFF.

A single count supports this clone. In DNA form, the CDR3 reads TGTGCCAGCTCACCCGCCGACACTTTCGCCTACGAGCAGTACTTC. Protein: CASSPADTFAYEQYF. The chain recombines TRBV18 with TRBJ2-7; D gene unclear. The CDR3 extends over 15 amino acids. Per germline, CDR1 KGHSH and CDR2 LQKENI. Trimming removed 3 bases from V and 2 bases from J, with 14 bases in between.

The rearrangement links TRBV4-2 to TRBJ2-7; 9 bases are a match to TRBD1. This CDR3 has 17 amino acids. The germline gives CDR1 LGHNA, CDR2 YNFKEQ. V gave up 0 bases and J gave up 1 base; unmatched junction bases: 7. CDR3 sequence (DNA): TGTGCCAGCAGCCAAGAGCCAGCGGGACAGGGATCCTACGAGCAGTACTTC. This sequence encodes CASSQEPAGQGSYEQYF.

This clone was observed a few times. This chain joins TRBV6-5 and TRBJ1-5, with no clear D. The V gene's germline CDR1 is MNHEY and CDR2 SVGAGI. This CDR3 has 14 amino acids. Trimming took off 9 bases at V and 1 base at J, with 13 bases between the two ends. The CDR3 DNA is TGTGCCAGTGGGGAGCAAGGAAGCAATCAGCCCCAGCATTTT. Its translation is CASGEQGSNQPQHF.

The rearrangement joins TRBV4-3 to TRBJ2-7, with 7 positions matching TRBD1. Unmatched junction bases numbered 9, after V lost 2 bases and J lost 2 bases. The CDR3 is made up of 16 amino acids. Germline CDR1 reads LGHNA; CDR2 reads YSLEER. The CDR3 DNA is TGCGCCAGCAGCCAAATTCTGGGGACAGCGGCCTACGAGCAGTACTTC. Protein sequence: CASSQILGTAAYEQYF.

The chain has TRBV29-1 and TRBJ2-5; TRBD2 agrees at 10 bases. Looked up from germline, CDR1 is SQVTM and CDR2 is ANQGSEA. V was clipped by 4 bases and J by 1 base; unmatched bases: 3. CDR3 length: 14 amino acids. CDR3 nucleotides: TGCAGCGTTGTGGCTAGCGGGAGCCAAGAGACCCAGTACTTC. Its translation: CSVVASGSQETQYF. Looking up the rest from reference TRBV29-1 and TRBJ2-5 gives the full variable domain: SAVISQKPSRDICQRGTSLTIQCQVDSQVTMMFWYRQQPGQSLTLIATANQGSEATYESGFVIDKFPISRPNLTFSTLTVSNMSPEDSSIYLCSVVASGSQETQYFGPGTRLLVL.

This sequence joins TRBV6-5 and TRBJ1-2; D is unclear. The V end lost 2 bases, the J end lost 8 bases, and 12 bases lay between the germline ends. The CDR3 is made up of 13 amino acids. Per germline, CDR1 MNHEY and CDR2 SVGAGI. The CDR3 region has the DNA TGTGCCAGCAGTTACGGCCTAGGTGGAGGCTACACCTTC. It encodes CASSYGLGGGYTF.

The J gene is TRBJ1-1, the V gene TRBV19; TRBD1 agrees at 9 bases. The CDR3 is 14 amino acids. The V and J ends lost 6 bases and 5 bases, in that order; junction bases with no gene match: 7. Germline CDR1 is LNHDA and CDR2 is SQIVND (reference sequence). This CDR3 reads CASRGTGGVTEAFF. The CDR3 nucleotides read TGTGCCAGTAGGGGAACAGGGGGCGTGACTGAAGCTTTCTTT.

J is TRBJ2-7 and V is TRBV4-2; tentatively, D is TRBD1 (5 bases). V gave up 0 bases and J gave up 2 bases, with 11 bases separating them. Germline-derived CDR1 and CDR2 are LGHNA and YNFKEQ. This CDR3 spans 15 amino acids. CDR3 coding DNA: TGTGCCAGCAGCCAAGAAATGGGGCGACCCTACGAGCAGTACTTC. Its protein is CASSQEMGRPYEQYF.

This clone was seen a single time. The chain has TRBV9 and TRBJ2-1, with a tentative D call TRBD1 (6 bases). From germline, CDR1 is SGDLS and CDR2 YYNGEE. CDR3 length: 15 residues. Trimming took off 0 bases at V and 2 bases at J, with 9 bases between the two ends. Written as DNA, the CDR3 is TGTGCCAGCAGCGTAGAGGGGGTCGCCTACAATGAGCAGTTCTTC. This encodes CASSVEGVAYNEQFF.

The chain has TRBV27 and TRBJ2-4; the D gene could be TRBD1 or TRBD2 (5 bases each). CDR3 length: 13 amino acids. V was clipped by 3 bases and J by 5 bases, with 8 bases between them. Germline V CDR1 and CDR2: MNHEY, SMNVEV (reference sequence). The CDR3 DNA follows: TGTGCCAGCAGTTTTGGGGGTGAAAACATTCAGTACTTC. This codes for CASSFGGENIQYF.

The V gene is TRBV15, the J gene TRBJ2-1; D is uncertain. The germline V and J ends were trimmed by 0 bases and 7 bases, with 10 bases remaining between them. Per germline, CDR1 LNHNV and CDR2 YYDKDF (reference sequence). The CDR3 totals 14 residues. The DNA of the CDR3 is TGTGCCACCAGCAGAGATAAGACGAGGAATGAGCAGTTCTTC. Residues: CATSRDKTRNEQFF.

The rearrangement joins TRBV6-1 to TRBJ2-2, with TRBD2 identical over 8 bases. Germline V gene data show CDR1 as MNHNS and CDR2 as SASEGT. CDR3 size: 14 residues. The V segment lost 5 bases and the J segment 5 bases; nucleotides outside the gene matches: 4. In DNA, the CDR3 is TGTGCCAGCAGTAGCGGGAGACATACCGGGGAGCTGTTTTTT. Translation gives CASSSGRHTGELFF.

The CDR3 spells CASTGGAGVADTQYF. The CDR3 nucleotides read TGTGCCAGCACCGGAGGGGCGGGAGTTGCAGATACGCAGTATTTT. This chain joins TRBV28 and TRBJ2-3; TRBD2 matches at 7 bases. Germline-derived CDR1 and CDR2 are MDHEN and SYDVKM. CDR3 length: 15 residues. Trimming at V came to 7 bases and at J to 4 bases, leaving 11 bases not matched to a gene.

The V call is TRBV9, the J call TRBJ2-7; 7 positions agree with TRBD2. Looked up from germline, CDR1 is SGDLS and CDR2 is YYNGEE. CDR3 size: 15 residues. With V trimmed by 4 bases and J by 4 bases, 11 bases remained unmatched. The CDR3 loop reads CASSTRSGSFYEQYF. Here the CDR3 DNA reads TGTGCCAGCAGCACCCGTAGCGGGTCTTTTTACGAGCAGTACTTC. The variable domain in full, completed from reference TRBV9 and TRBJ2-7, reads DSGVTQTPKHLITATGQRVTLRCSPRSGDLSVYWYQQSLDQGLQFLIQYYNGEERAKGNILERFSAQQFPDLHSELNLSSLELGDSALYFCASSTRSGSFYEQYFGPGTRLTVT.

This chain connects TRBV29-1 to TRBJ2-1; D possibly corresponds to TRBD2 (7 bases). The CDR3 spans 15 residues. The germline CDR1 and CDR2 sequences are SQVTM and ANQGSEA. V was pared by 3 bases and J by 2 bases, with 14 bases between. CDR3 residues: CSVETGGGAYNEQFF. CDR3 sequence (DNA): TGCAGCGTTGAGACAGGTGGGGGGGCCTACAATGAGCAGTTCTTC.

This clone was detected once. The genes are TRBV9 and TRBJ2-7, with no clear D. This CDR3 contains 11 residues. The germline gives CDR1 SGDLS, CDR2 YYNGEE. V was trimmed by 7 bases and J by 2 bases, leaving 7 bases between them. This chain's CDR3 is CASRKTYEQYF. The CDR3, as DNA: TGTGCCAGCCGAAAGACCTACGAGCAGTACTTC.

The chain is built from TRBV19 and TRBJ1-1; 8 nucleotides align to TRBD1. The V gene end was trimmed by 6 bases and the J gene end by 4 bases; junction bases not matched to a gene: 7. Germline CDR1 and CDR2: LNHDA and SQIVND (reference sequence). The CDR3 spans 14 residues. CDR3: CASRPGQGATEAFF. DNA for the CDR3: TGTGCCAGTAGGCCTGGACAGGGAGCCACTGAAGCTTTCTTT.

This clone was detected only a few times. The chain couples TRBV27 to TRBJ2-1; the D is unclear. The V gene lost 0 bases and the J gene lost 7 bases, with 10 bases spanning the gap. The CDR3 loop spans 14 amino acids. From germline, CDR1 is MNHEY and CDR2 SMNVEV (reference sequence). The CDR3 nucleotides are TGTGCCAGCAGTTTATCCATTTTGGGGAATGAGCAGTTCTTC. Its protein is CASSLSILGNEQFF.

This rearrangement joins TRBV7-2 to TRBJ2-4, with 7 bases aligning to TRBD1. V gave up 5 bases and J gave up 0 bases; unmatched junction bases: 16. This CDR3 has 19 amino acids. Germline V gene sequence: CDR1 SGHTA, CDR2 FQGNSA. CDR3 residues: CASSPSHPSRGSAKNIQYF. CDR3 DNA sequence: TGTGCCAGCAGCCCTAGTCATCCCTCCAGGGGGTCAGCCAAAAACATTCAGTACTTC.

The chain carries TRBV15 and TRBJ2-2, with D perhaps TRBD2 (5 bases). The germline V and J ends were trimmed by 3 bases and 5 bases, with 10 bases remaining between them. CDR3 length: 14 residues. CDR1 LNHNV and CDR2 YYDKDF come from the germline V gene (reference sequence). The CDR3 DNA is TGTGCCACCAGCAGGGACTTTGTAACCGGGGAGCTGTTTTTT. Translation gives CATSRDFVTGELFF.

V is TRBV6-6 and J is TRBJ2-7, with a weak D call TRBD1 (6 bases). The V gene lost 6 bases and the J gene lost 3 bases, with 15 bases spanning the gap. The CDR3 length is 14 residues. Germline CDR1 and CDR2: MNHNY and SVGAGI (reference sequence). The CDR3 here is CASSQLQGFYEQYF. The CDR3 DNA reads TGTGCCAGCAGCCAACTACAGGGCTTCTACGAGCAGTACTTC.